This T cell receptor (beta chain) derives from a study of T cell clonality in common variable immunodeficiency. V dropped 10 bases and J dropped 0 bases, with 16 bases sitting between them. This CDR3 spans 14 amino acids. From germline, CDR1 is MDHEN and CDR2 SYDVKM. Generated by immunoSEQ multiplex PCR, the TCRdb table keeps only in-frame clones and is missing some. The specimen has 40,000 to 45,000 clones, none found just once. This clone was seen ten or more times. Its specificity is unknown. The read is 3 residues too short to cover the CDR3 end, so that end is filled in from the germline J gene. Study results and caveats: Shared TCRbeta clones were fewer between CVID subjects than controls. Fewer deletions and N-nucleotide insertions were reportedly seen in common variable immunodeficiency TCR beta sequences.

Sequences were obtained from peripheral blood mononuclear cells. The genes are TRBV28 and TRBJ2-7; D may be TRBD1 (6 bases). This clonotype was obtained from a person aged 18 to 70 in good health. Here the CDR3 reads CATDDPDSSYEQYF. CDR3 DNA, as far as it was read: TGTGCCACCGACGACCCGGACAGCTCCTACGAG.